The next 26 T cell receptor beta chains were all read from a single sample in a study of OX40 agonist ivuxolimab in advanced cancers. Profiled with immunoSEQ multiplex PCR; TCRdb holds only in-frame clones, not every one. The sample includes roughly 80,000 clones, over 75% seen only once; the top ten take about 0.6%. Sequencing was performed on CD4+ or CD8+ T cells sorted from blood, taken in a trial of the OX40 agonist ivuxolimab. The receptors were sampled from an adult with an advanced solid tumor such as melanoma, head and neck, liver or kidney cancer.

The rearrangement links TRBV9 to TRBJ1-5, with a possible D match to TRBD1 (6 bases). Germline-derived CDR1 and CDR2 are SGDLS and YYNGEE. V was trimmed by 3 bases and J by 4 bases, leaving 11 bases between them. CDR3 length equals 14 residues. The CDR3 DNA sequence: TGTGCCAGCAGCGGGGGGCCCGGGAATCAGCCCCAGCATTTT. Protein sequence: CASSGGPGNQPQHF. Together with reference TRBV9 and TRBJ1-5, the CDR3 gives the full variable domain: DSGVTQTPKHLITATGQRVTLRCSPRSGDLSVYWYQQSLDQGLQFLIQYYNGEERAKGNILERFSAQQFPDLHSELNLSSLELGDSALYFCASSGGPGNQPQHFGDGTRLSIL.

DNA of the CDR3: TGTGCCAGCAAATGGGGGTCGACCTACGAGCAGTACTTC. Its protein is CASKWGSTYEQYF. The chain uses TRBV6-1 and TRBJ2-7; D may match TRBD1 or TRBD2 (5 bases each). The V end was cut by 7 bases, the J end by 2 bases, with 12 bases between. The germline V gene encodes CDR1 MNHNS and CDR2 SASEGT. This CDR3 is built from 13 residues.

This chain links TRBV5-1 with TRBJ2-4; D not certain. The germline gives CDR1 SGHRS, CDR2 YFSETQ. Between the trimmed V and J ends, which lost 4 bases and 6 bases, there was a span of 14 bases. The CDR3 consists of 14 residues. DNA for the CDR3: TGCGCCAGCAGCCCGGGCTTGATGTTAAACATTCAGTACTTC. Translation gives CASSPGLMLNIQYF.

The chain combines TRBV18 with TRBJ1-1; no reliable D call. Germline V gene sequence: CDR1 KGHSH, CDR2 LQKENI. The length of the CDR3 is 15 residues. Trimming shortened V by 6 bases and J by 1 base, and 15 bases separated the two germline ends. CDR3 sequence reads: CASSKPPSANTEAFF. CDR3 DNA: TGTGCCAGCTCTAAACCCCCCTCGGCGAACACTGAAGCTTTCTTT.

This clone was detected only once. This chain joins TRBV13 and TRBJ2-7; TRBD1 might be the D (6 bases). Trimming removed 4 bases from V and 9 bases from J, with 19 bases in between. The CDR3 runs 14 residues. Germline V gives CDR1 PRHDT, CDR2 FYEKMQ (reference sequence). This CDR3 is CASSSPLEGERQYF. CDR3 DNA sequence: TGTGCCAGCAGCTCCCCTCTTGAGGGGGAGAGGCAGTACTTC. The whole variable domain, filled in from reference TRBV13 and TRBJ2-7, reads AAGVIQSPRHLIKEKRETATLKCYPIPRHDTVYWYQQGPGQDPQFLISFYEKMQSDKGSIPDRFSAQQFSDYHSELNMSSLELGDSALYFCASSSPLEGERQYFGPGTRLTVT.

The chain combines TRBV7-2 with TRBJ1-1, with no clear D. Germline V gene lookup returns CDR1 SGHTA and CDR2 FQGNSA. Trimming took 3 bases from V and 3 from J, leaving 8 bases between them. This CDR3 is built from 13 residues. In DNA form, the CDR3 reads TGTGCCAGCAGCTTCCGGCTATACACTGAAGCTTTCTTT. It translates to CASSFRLYTEAFF.

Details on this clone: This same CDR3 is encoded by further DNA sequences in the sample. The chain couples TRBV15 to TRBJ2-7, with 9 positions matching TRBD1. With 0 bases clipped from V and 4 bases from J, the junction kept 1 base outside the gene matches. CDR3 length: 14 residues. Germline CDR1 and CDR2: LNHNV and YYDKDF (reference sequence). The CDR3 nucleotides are TGTGCCACCAGCAGAGAGGGGACAGGGTACGAGCAGTACTTC. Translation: CATSREGTGYEQYF.

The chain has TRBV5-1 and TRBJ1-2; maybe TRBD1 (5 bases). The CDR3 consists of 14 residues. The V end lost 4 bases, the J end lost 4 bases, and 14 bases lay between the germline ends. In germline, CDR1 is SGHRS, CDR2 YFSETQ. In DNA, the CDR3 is TGCGCCAGCAGCCGGGACGGCAGTACCTATGGCTACACCTTC. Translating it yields CASSRDGSTYGYTF.

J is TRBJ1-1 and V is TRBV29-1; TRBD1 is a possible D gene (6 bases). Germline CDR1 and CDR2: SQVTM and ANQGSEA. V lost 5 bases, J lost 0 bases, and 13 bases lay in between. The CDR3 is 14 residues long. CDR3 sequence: CSVTKGGVNTEAFF. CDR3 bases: TGCAGCGTTACTAAAGGGGGGGTGAACACTGAAGCTTTCTTT.

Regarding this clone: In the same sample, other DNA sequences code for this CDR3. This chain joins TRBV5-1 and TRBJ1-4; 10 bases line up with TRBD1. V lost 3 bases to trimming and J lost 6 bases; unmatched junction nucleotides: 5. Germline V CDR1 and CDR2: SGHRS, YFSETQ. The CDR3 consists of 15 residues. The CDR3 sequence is CASSSRGTGDEKLFF. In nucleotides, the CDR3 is TGCGCCAGCAGCTCCCGGGGGACAGGGGATGAAAAACTGTTTTTT.

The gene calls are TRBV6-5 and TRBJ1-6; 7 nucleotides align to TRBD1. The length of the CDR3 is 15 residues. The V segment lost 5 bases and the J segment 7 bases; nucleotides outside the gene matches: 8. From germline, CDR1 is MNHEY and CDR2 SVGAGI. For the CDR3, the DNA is TGTGCCAGCAGTGGTATCCGGGACAGAAATTCACCCCTCCACTTT. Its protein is CASSGIRDRNSPLHF.

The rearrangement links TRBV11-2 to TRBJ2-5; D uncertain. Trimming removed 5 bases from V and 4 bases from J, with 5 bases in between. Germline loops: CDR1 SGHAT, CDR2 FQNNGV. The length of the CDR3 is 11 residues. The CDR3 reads CASSRLETQYF. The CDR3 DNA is TGTGCCAGCAGCCGGTTAGAGACCCAGTACTTC.

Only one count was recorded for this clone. Here the CDR3 reads CASSGGLSTDTQYF. The CDR3, as DNA: TGTGCCAGCAGCGGCGGGCTCAGCACAGATACGCAGTATTTT. The genes are TRBV7-9 and TRBJ2-3; tentatively, D is TRBD2 (5 bases). The V end lost 5 bases, the J end lost 0 bases, and 9 bases lay between the germline ends. Germline CDR1 reads SEHNR; CDR2 reads FQNEAQ (reference sequence). There are 14 residues in the CDR3.

CDR3 residues: CASSQATPGPGELFF. The CDR3 DNA sequence: TGTGCCAGCAGCCAAGCGACCCCTGGTCCGGGGGAGCTGTTTTTT. The chain recombines TRBV14 with TRBJ2-2; D unresolved. This CDR3 contains 15 residues. CDR1 is SGHDN, CDR2 FVKESK, per germline. Trimming removed 1 base from V and 8 bases from J, with 14 bases in between.

The CDR3 here is CASSLITANTGELFF. Here the CDR3 DNA reads TGTGCCAGCAGCTTAATTACAGCGAACACCGGGGAGCTGTTTTTT. V usage is TRBV7-3 and J usage is TRBJ2-2, with D hard to call. CDR3 length: 15 amino acids. The germline V gene has CDR1 SGHTA and CDR2 FQGTGA. Trimming took 1 base from V and 0 from J, leaving 6 bases between them.

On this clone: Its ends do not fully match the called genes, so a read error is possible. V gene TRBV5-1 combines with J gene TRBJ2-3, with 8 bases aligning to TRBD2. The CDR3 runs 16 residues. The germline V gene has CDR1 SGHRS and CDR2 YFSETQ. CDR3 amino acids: CASSLDPAGVTDTQYF. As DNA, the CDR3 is TGCGCCAGTAGCTTGGACCCAGCGGGGGTCACAGATACGCAGTATTTT.

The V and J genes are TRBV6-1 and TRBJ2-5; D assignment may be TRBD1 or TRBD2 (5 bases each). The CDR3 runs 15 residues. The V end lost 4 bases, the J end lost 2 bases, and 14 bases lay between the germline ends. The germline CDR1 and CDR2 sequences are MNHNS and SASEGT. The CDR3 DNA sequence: TGTGCCAGCAGTGCCTCCGGGACGGGTCAAGAGACCCAGTACTTC. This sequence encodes CASSASGTGQETQYF.

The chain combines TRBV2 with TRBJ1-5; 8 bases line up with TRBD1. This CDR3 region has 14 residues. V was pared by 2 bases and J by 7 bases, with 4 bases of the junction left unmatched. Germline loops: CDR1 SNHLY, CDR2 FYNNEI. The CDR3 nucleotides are TGTGCCAGCAGTGAAACCACAGGGGGACAGCCCCAGCATTTT. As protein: CASSETTGGQPQHF.

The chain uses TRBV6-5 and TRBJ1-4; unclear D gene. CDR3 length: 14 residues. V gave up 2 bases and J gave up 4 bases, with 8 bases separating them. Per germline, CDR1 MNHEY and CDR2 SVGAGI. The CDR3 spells CASSYRVRNEKLFF. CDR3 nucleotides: TGTGCCAGCAGTTACAGAGTGCGTAATGAAAAACTGTTTTTT.

CDR3 nucleotide sequence: TGTGCCATCAGTGAGTCCCCGGGACAGGGTCGTGTTAAGGAGGGCTACACCTTC. Its protein is CAISESPGQGRVKEGYTF. The V and J genes are TRBV10-3 and TRBJ1-2; 9 bases map to TRBD1. This CDR3 comprises 18 residues. The germline V gene encodes CDR1 ENHRY and CDR2 SYGVKD. V lost 0 bases to trimming and J lost 8 bases; unmatched junction nucleotides: 16.

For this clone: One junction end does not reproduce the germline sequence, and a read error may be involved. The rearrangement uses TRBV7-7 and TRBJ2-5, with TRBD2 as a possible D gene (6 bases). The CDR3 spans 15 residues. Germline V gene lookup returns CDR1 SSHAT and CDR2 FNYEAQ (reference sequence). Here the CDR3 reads CASSLAQLASETQYF. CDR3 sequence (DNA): TGTGCTAGCAGCTTAGCGCAACTAGCTTCAGAGACCCAGTACTTC.

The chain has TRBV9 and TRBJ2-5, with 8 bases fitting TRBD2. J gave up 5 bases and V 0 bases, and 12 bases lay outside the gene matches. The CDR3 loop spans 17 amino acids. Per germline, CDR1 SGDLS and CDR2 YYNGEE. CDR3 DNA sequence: TGTGCCAGCAGCGTAGGATTAAATGCGGGGGGCGGGGAGACCCAGTACTTC. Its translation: CASSVGLNAGGGETQYF.

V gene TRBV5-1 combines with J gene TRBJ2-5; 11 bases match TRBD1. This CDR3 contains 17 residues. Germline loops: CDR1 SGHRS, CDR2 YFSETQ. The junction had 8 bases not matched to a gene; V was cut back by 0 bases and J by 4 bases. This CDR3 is CASSLGSGTGGGETQYF. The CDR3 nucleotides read TGCGCCAGCAGCTTGGGGTCAGGGACAGGGGGAGGAGAGACCCAGTACTTC.

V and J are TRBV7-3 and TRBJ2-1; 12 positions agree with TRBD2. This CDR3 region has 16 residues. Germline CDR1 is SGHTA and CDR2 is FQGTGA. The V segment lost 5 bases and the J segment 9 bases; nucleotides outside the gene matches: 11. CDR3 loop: CASSPGTSGPRGEQFF. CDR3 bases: TGTGCCAGCAGCCCAGGGACTAGCGGGCCGCGGGGTGAGCAGTTCTTC.

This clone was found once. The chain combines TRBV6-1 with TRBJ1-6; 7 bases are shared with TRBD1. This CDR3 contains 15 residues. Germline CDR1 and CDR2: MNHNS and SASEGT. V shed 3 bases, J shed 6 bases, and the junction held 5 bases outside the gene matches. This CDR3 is CASSDLQGPNSPLHF. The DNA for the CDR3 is TGTGCCAGCAGTGATTTACAGGGGCCTAATTCACCCCTCCACTTT.

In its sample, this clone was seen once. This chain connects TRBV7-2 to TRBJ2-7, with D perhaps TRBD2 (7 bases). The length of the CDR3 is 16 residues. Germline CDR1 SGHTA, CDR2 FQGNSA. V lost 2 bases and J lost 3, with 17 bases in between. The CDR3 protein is CASSLIGGGRGYEQYF. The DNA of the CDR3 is TGTGCCAGCAGCTTAATTGGGGGGGGCAGAGGCTACGAGCAGTACTTC.